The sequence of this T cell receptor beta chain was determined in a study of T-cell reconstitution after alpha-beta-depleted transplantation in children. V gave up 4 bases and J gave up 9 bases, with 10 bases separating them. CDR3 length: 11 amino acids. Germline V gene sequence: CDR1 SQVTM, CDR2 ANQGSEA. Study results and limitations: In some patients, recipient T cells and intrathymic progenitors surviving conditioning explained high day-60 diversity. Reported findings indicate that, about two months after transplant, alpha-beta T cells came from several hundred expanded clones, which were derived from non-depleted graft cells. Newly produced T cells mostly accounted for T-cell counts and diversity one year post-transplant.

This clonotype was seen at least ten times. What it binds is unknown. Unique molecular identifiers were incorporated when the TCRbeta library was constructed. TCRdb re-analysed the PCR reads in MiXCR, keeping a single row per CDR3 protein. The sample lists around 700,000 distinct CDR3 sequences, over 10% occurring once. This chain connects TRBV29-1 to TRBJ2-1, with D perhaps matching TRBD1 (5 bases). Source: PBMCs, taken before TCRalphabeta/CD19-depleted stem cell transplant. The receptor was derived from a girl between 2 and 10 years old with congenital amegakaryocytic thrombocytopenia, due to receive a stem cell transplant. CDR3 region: CSVGGRSEQFF. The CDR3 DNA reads TGCAGCGTTGGGGGCCGCTCTGAGCAGTTCTTC.